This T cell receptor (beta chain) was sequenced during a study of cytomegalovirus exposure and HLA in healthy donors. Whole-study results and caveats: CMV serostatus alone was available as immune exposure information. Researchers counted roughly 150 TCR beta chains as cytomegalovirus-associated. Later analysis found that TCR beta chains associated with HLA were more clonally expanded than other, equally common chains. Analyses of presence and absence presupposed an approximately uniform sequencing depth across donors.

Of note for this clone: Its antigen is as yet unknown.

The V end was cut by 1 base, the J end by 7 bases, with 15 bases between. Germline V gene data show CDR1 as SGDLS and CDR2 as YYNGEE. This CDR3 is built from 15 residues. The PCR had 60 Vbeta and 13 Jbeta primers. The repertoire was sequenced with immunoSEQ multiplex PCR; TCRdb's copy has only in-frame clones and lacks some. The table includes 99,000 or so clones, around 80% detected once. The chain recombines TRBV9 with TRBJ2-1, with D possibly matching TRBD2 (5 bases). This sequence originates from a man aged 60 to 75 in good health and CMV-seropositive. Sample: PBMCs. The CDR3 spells CASSVSVGRGNEQFF. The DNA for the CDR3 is TGTGCCAGCAGCGTATCCGTGGGGAGAGGGAATGAGCAGTTCTTC.